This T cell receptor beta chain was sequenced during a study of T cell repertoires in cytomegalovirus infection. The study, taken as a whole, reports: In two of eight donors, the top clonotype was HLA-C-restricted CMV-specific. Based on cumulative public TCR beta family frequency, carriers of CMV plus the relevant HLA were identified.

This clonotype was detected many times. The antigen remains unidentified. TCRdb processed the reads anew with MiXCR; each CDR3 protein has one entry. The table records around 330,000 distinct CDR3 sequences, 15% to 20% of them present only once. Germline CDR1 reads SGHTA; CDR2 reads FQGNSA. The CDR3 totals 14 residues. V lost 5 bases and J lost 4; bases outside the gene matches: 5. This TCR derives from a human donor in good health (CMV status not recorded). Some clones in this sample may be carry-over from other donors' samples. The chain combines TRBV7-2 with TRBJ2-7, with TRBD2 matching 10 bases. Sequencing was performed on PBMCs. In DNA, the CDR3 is TGTGCCAGCAGCCAACTAGCGGGGTTTTACGAGCAGTACTTC. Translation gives CASSQLAGFYEQYF.